The T cell receptor (beta chain) described here comes from a study of blood T cell repertoires in COVID-19. Whole-study context: The cDNA or gDNA used as material had been derived from T cells, B-cell-depleted T cells, or PBMCs.

Everyone who took part was about 18 to 90 years old, and they came from about two dozen US areas. CDR3 length: 13 amino acids. Germline CDR1 reads MNHEY; CDR2 reads SVGAGI. Trimming took 6 bases from V and 5 from J, leaving 13 bases between them. Sequenced by immunoSEQ multiplex PCR; TCRdb stores in-frame clones only, minus some. This table has 200,000 to 250,000 clones, 65% to 85% appearing once. This sequence originates from a middle-aged woman who had recovered from COVID-19. The chain has TRBV6-5 and TRBJ1-2; perhaps TRBD1 as D (6 bases). Sequencing was carried out using PBMCs or T cells enriched from blood (not recorded which). CDR3 in amino acids: CASSPDRGYGYTF. The CDR3 coding sequence is TGTGCCAGCAGCCCGGACAGAGGATATGGCTACACCTTC.